This TCR beta chain was documented in a study of shared T cell receptors in the human thymus. Per germline, CDR1 SGHRS and CDR2 YFSETQ. The CDR3 sequence is 17 residues long. After removal of 0 bases from V and 10 bases from J, the junction contained 14 bases not matched to a gene. Sequencing was performed with immunoSEQ multiplex PCR; in TCRdb, only in-frame clones are kept and a portion is missing. The table shows hundreds of thousands of clones, with roughly 74% occurring only once. The same specimen was also included in a second study, on human thymus T cells. From that study: The donors were infants in Finland with congenital heart defects, otherwise immunologically healthy. Resections obtained during corrective heart surgery supplied the thymus tissue. Thymic and blood repertoires showed apparently biased V and J gene usage.

The sequenced material came from thymocytes. V gene TRBV5-1 combines with J gene TRBJ2-1; the match to TRBD2 covers 9 bases. The clonotype comes from a boy in the first two years of life with a congenital heart defect. The DNA for the CDR3 is TGCGCCAGCAGCTTGGCCCTATGTTGCGGGAGGGCCCGAGAGCAGTTCTTC. As protein: CASSLALCCGRAREQFF.